This entry lists 8 T cell receptor beta chains sequenced from one sample in a study of regulatory T cells in long-lasting Graves disease. Time point noted: newly diagnosed GD, antithyroid drugs for less than 3 months. Extracted PBMC RNA gave rise to the TCR library. Arm-PCR of CDR3 regions with iRepertoire HTBI primers generated TCR beta libraries. TCRdb used MiXCR to reprocess the multiplex PCR reads, holding one entry per CDR3 protein. The table records roughly 510,000 distinct CDR3 sequences, about 16% of them present only once. This same sample was also taken into another study, of T cells in Graves' hyperthyroidism and ophthalmopathy.

The sequencing here drew on peripheral blood mononuclear cells (PBMCs), taken at new diagnosis, from a patient treated with antithyroid drugs. The receptors here all came from a young man with Graves disease.

This clonotype was picked up many times. The CDR3 DNA follows: TGTGCCAGCAGTTTTGGACAGGGGGTCGGCGAGCAGTACTTC. Translating gives CASSFGQGVGEQYF. V usage is TRBV12-3 or TRBV12-4 and J usage is TRBJ2-7; TRBD1 matches 10 bases. The CDR3 contains 14 residues. V lost 3 bases and J lost 6; bases outside the gene matches: 5.

The chain carries TRBV20-1 and TRBJ2-2; 10 bases line up with TRBD1. V lost 0 bases, J lost 4 bases, and 5 bases stayed unmatched. The CDR3 spans 16 residues. In germline, CDR1 is DFQATT, CDR2 SNEGSKA (reference sequence). The CDR3 sequence: CSARDPGQGSTGELFF. The CDR3 nucleotides read TGCAGTGCTAGAGATCCGGGACAGGGGTCCACCGGGGAGCTGTTTTTT.

The rearrangement links TRBV5-1 to TRBJ1-3, with a weak D call TRBD1 (5 bases). There are 17 residues in the CDR3. The ends were cut back, 5 bases at V and 0 bases at J, with 18 bases in the middle. Germline V CDR1 and CDR2: SGHRS, YFSETQ. The CDR3 here is CASSREGDPNSGNTIYF. The CDR3 DNA sequence: TGCGCCAGCAGTCGTGAAGGGGATCCTAACTCTGGAAACACCATATATTTT.

V and J are TRBV20-1 and TRBJ2-1; D is possibly TRBD1 or TRBD2 (5 bases each). The germline V gene has CDR1 DFQATT and CDR2 SNEGSKA (reference sequence). CDR3 length: 16 amino acids. V was clipped by 6 bases and J by 1 base, with 19 bases between them. As DNA, the CDR3 is TGCAGTGCCTTGGGAAGACGGGGCGGGTCCTACAATGAGCAGTTCTTC. Its translation: CSALGRRGGSYNEQFF.

This clonotype was counted at least ten times. This chain uses TRBV10-3 with TRBJ2-1, with 10 bases matching TRBD2. Unmatched junction bases numbered 9, after V lost 2 bases and J lost 5 bases. The CDR3 runs to 17 residues. CDR1 and CDR2 (germline): ENHRY, SYGVKD. The CDR3 spells CAISEPMTSGRDNEQFF. The CDR3 coding sequence is TGTGCCATCAGTGAGCCGATGACTAGCGGGCGTGACAATGAGCAGTTCTTC.

This clonotype has a count of ten or more. The V gene is TRBV12-3 or TRBV12-4, the J gene TRBJ2-3; no clear D gene. The length of the CDR3 is 12 residues. The V end was cut by 6 bases, the J end by 3 bases, with 7 bases between. CDR3 sequence (DNA): TGTGCCAGCAGCATGGGTACAGATACGCAGTATTTT. Translation: CASSMGTDTQYF.

A note on this clonotype: A much larger clone lies a single base off, so this may be a read error. This chain joins TRBV2 and TRBJ2-4; possibly TRBD1 for D (6 bases). CDR3 size: 13 residues. Germline CDR1 is SNHLY and CDR2 is FYNNEI. Trimming removed 1 base from V and 6 bases from J, with 7 bases in between. The CDR3 region is CASSEEGGNIQYF. The DNA for the CDR3 is TGTGCCAGCAGTGAAGAAGGGGGAAACATTCAGTACTTC.

This clonotype occurred many times. The chain links TRBV15 to TRBJ1-1; D unclear. Between the trimmed V and J ends, which lost 0 bases and 4 bases, there was a span of 6 bases. Germline V gene sequence: CDR1 LNHNV, CDR2 YYDKDF (reference sequence). This CDR3 contains 13 residues. Here the CDR3 DNA reads TGTGCCACCAGCAGAGATTCGGGCACTGAAGCTTTCTTT. Protein: CATSRDSGTEAFF.